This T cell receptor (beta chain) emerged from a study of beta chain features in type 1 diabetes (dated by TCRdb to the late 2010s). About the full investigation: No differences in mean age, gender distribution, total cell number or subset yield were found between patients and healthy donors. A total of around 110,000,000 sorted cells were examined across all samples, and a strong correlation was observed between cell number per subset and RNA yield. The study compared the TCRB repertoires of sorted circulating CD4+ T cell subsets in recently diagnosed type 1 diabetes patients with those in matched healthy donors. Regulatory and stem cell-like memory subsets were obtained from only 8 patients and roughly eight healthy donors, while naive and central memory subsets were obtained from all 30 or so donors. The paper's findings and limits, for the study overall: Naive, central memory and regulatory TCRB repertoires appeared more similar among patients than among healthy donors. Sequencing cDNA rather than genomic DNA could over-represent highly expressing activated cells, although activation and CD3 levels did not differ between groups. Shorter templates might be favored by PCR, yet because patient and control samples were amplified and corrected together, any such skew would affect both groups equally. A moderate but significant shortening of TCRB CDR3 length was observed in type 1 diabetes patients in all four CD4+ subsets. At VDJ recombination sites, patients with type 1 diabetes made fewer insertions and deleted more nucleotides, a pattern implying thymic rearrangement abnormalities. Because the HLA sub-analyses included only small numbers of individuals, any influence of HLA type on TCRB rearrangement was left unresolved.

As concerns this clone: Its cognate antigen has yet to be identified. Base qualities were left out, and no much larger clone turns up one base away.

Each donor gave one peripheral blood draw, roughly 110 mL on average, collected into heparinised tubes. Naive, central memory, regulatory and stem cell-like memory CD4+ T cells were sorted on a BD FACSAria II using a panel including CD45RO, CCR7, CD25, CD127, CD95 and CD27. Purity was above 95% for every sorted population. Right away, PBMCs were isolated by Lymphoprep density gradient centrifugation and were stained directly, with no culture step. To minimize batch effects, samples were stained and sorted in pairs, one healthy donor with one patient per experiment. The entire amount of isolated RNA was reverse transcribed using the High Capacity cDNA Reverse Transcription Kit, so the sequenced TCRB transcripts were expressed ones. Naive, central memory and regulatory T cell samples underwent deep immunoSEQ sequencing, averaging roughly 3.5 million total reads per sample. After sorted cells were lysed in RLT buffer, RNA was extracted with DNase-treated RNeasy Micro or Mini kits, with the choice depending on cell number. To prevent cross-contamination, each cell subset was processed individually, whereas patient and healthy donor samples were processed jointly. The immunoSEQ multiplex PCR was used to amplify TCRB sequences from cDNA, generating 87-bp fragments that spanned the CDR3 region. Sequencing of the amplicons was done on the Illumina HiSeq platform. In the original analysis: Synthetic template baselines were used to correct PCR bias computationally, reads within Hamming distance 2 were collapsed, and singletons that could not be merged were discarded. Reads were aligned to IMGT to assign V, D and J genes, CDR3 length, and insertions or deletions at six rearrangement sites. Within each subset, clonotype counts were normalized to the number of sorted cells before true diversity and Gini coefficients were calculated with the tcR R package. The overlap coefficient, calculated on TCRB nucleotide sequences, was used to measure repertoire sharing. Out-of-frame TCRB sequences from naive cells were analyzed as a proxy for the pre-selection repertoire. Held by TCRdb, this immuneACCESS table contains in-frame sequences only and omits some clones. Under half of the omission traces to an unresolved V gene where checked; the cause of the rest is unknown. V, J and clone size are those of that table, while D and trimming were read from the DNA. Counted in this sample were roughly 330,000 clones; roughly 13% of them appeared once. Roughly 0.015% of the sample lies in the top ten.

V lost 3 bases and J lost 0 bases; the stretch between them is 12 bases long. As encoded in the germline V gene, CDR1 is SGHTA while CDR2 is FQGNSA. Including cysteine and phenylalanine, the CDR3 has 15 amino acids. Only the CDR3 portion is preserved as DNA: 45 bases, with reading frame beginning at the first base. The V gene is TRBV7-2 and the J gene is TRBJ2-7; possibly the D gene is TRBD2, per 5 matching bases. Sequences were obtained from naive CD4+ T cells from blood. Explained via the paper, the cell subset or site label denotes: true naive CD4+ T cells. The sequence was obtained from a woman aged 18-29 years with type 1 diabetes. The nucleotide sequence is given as TGTGCCAGCAGCTTTTCCGGGGTCAGCTCCTACGAGCAGTACTTC. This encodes CASSFSGVSSYEQYF.